This is a list of T cell receptor beta chains from one sample in a study of blood T cell repertoires in COVID-19. Data came from immunoSEQ multiplex PCR; TCRdb stores just in-frame clones and leaves some out. The table has 65,000 to 90,000 clones, roughly nine tenths seen once. Sample: peripheral blood. These receptors were collected from a man aged 50-59 years with acute or convalescent COVID-19. Each CDR3 is given with its conserved first and last residue.

CDR3,V,J
CASSLYAGTNYGYTF,TRBV5-4,TRBJ1-2
CARTGDGNTIYF,TRBV6-5,TRBJ1-3
CASSVFTGQGAVATNEKLFF,TRBV6-1,TRBJ1-4
CASSPKRTGSYNEQFF,TRBV19,TRBJ2-1
CASSPLMQGHEQFF,TRBV18,TRBJ2-1
CASSPTSVAGELFF,TRBV18,TRBJ2-2
CSASAGWGETQYF,TRBV20-1,TRBJ2-5
CASSTDRMNTEAFF,TRBV6-4,TRBJ1-1
CAISKATGEDQETQYF,TRBV10-3,TRBJ2-5
CASGGPGSGQGALYTF,TRBV19,TRBJ1-2
CATRPTSGTPNDEQYF,TRBV24-1,TRBJ2-7
CASYGGANYGYTF,TRBV2,TRBJ1-2
CASSLTQGTGVYGYTF,TRBV7-2,TRBJ1-2
CASSLSTSGPGGELFF,TRBV9,TRBJ2-2
CASSFAESLNEQFF,TRBV7-9,TRBJ2-1
CASSAGTGARQPQHF,TRBV2,TRBJ1-5
CASSQTENTEAFF,TRBV5-1,TRBJ1-1